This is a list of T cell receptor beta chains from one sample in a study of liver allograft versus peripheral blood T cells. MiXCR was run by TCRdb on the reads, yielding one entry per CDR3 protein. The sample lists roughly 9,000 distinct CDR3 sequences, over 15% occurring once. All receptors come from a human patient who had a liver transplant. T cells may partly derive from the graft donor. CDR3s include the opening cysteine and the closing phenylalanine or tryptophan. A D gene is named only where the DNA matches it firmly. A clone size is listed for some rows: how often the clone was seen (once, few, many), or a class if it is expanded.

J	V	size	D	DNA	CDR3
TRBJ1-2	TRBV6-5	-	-	TGTGCCAGCAGTGTTGCGGGGTTTGGCTACACCTTC	CASSVAGFGYTF
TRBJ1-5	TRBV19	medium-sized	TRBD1	TGTGCCAGTAACGGCAGGGGGCGGCAGCCCCAGCATTTT	CASNGRGRQPQHF
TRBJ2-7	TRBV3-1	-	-	TGTGCCAGCAGGGGACTGAACTACGAGCAGTACTTC	CASRGLNYEQYF
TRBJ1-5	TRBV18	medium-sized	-	TGTGCCAGCTCACCACCGAACAGTAATCAGCCCCAGCATTTT	CASSPPNSNQPQHF
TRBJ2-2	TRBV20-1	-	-	TGCAGTGCTTCGGAGGGGGTCACCGGGGAGCTGTTTTTT	CSASEGVTGELFF
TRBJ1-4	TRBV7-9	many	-	TGTGCCAGCAGCTTAGAGGGGGAACTGTTTTTT	CASSLEGELFF
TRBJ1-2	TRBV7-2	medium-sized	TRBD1	TGTGCCAGCAGCTTAGCCTCGGGACAGGGGGCTAGCTACACCTTC	CASSLASGQGASYTF
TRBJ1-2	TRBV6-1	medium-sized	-	TGTGCCAGCAGTGTTGATCTTTCGTTTCCTGGCTACACCTTC	CASSVDLSFPGYTF
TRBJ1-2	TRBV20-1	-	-	TGCAGTGCTAGCCTAGCACGAGGGGATGGCTACACCTTC	CSASLARGDGYTF
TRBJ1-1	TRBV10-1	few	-	TGCGCCAGCAGTGAGTCAGGGTCCACTGAAGCTTTCTTT	CASSESGSTEAFF
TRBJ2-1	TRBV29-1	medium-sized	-	TGCAGCGTTTTCTCGAGGGGCTCCGCACGCTCCTACAATGAGCAGTTCTTC	CSVFSRGSARSYNEQFF
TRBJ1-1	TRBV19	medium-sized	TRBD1	TGTGCCAGTAGTACCGGCTATGGGAGGGGGCGCGGGGACACTGAAGCTTTCTTT	CASSTGYGRGRGDTEAFF
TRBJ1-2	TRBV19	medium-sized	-	TGTGCCAGTAGTGAGGGTGTGGGCTATGGCTACACCTTC	CASSEGVGYGYTF
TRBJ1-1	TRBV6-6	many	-	TGTGCCAGCAGTTACACCAGGGCCTCAGAAGCTTTCTTT	CASSYTRASEAFF
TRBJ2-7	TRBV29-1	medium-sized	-	TGCAGCGTAACCCAGGGAGGCGACGAGCAGTACTTC	CSVTQGGDEQYF
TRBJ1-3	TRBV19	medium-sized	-	TGTGCCAGTAGTCCAAGCATGGGCGGAGAATCTGGAAACACCATATATTTT	CASSPSMGGESGNTIYF
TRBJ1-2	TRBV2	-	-	TGTGCCAGCAGTGAGGGGGGGGTGGCAATACGCGGCTACACCTTC	CASSEGGVAIRGYTF
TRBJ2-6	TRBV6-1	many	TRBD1	TGTGCCAGCAGCTGGGACAGGGTTTCCGCTGGGGCCAACGTCCTGACTTTC	CASSWDRVSAGANVLTF
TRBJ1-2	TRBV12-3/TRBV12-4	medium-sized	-	TGTGCCAGCAGTAAGGCAGGGGTCTCATATGGCTACACCTTC	CASSKAGVSYGYTF
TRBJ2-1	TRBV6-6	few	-	TGTGCCAGCAGTTACTTGGGTGTTGGTGAGCAGTTCTTC	CASSYLGVGEQFF
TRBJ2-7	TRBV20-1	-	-	TGCAGTGCTAGTGGCGTGGCCTACGAGCAGTACTTC	CSASGVAYEQYF
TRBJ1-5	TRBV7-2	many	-	TGTGCCAGCAGCTCAGGGGAAAATCAGCCCCAGCATTTT	CASSSGENQPQHF
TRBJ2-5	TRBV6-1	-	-	TGTGCCAGCAGTGAAAATTTTGCAGGGGAGGATGAGACCCAGTACTTC	CASSENFAGEDETQYF
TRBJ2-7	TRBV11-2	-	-	TGTGCCAGCAGCCCAAGCTACGAGCAGTACTTC	CASSPSYEQYF
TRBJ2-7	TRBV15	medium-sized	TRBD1	TGTGCCACCAGCAGGACTTCGGACAGGGCCTACGAGCAGTACTTC	CATSRTSDRAYEQYF
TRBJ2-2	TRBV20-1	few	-	TGCAGTGCTAGTCTAGTAGGCACCGGGGAGCTGTTTTTT	CSASLVGTGELFF
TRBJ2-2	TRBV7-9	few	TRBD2	TGTGCCAGCAGCAAGGTGGGACTAGCGGGAACCGGGGAGCTGTTTTTT	CASSKVGLAGTGELFF
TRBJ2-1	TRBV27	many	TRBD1	TGTGCCAGCAGTTCCTCATACAGGGGCAATGAGCAGTTCTTC	CASSSSYRGNEQFF
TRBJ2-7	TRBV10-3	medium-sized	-	TGTGCCATCGGATCTAGTGCCTACGAGCAGTACTTC	CAIGSSAYEQYF
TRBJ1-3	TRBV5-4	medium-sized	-	TGTGCCAGCAGCTTGGACGGCAACTCTGGAAACACCATATATTTT	CASSLDGNSGNTIYF
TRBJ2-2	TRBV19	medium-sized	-	TGTGCCAGTACCCGGGAAGGCCGCGTGCGGAACACCGGGGAGCTGTTTTTT	CASTREGRVRNTGELFF
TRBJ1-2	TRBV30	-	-	TGTGCCTGGAAAGGGGCTGCTGGCTATGGCTACACCTTC	CAWKGAAGYGYTF
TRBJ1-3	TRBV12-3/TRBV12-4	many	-	TGTGCCAGCAGTTTGAGGACGGGAAACACCATATATTTT	CASSLRTGNTIYF
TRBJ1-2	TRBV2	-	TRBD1	TGTGCCAGCAATGGGGACAGGGGGTTAGCTAACTATGGCTACACCTTC	CASNGDRGLANYGYTF
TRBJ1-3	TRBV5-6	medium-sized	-	TGTGCCAGCAGGAAAGTCTTTGGAAACACCATATATTTT	CASRKVFGNTIYF
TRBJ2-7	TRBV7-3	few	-	TGTGCCAGCAGCTTAAGCCCCTCCGATGAGCAGTACTTC	CASSLSPSDEQYF
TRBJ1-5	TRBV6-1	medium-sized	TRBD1	TGTGCCAGCAGAGTTTTACAGGGGGTCTCCAATCAGCCCCAGCATTTT	CASRVLQGVSNQPQHF
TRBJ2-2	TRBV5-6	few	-	TGTGCCAGCAGCTGGACGGGGGCGCGGGTCGGGGAGCTGTTTTTT	CASSWTGARVGELFF
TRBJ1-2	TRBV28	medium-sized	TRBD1	TGTGCCAGCAGCCCCGGACAGGACTATGGCTACACCTTC	CASSPGQDYGYTF
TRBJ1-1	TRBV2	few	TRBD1	TGTGCCAGTTACACTCAGGGGGGCACTGAAGCTTTCTTT	CASYTQGGTEAFF
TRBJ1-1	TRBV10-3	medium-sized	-	TGTGCCATCAGAGTACAGGGTCGGGAGAACACTGAAGCTTTCTTT	CAIRVQGRENTEAFF
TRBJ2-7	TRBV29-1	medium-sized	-	TGCAGCGTTCGTCAAGGGACCTACGAGCAGTACTTC	CSVRQGTYEQYF
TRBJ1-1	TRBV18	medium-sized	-	TGTGCCAGCTCCCTCACAGGGAACACTGAAGCTTTCTTT	CASSLTGNTEAFF
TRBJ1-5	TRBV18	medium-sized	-	TGTGCCAGCTCACCGACAGAAGGTAGCAATCAGCCCCAGCATTTT	CASSPTEGSNQPQHF
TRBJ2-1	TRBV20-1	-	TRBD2	TGCAGTGCTCGGACTAGCGACAATGAGCAGTTCTTC	CSARTSDNEQFF
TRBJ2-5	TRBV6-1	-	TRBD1	TGTGCCAGCAGGACTGGGCCCCAAAGGGGGCCTTACCAAGAGACCCAGTACTTC	CASRTGPQRGPYQETQYF
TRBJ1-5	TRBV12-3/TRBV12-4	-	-	TGTGCCAGCAGACAGGGATCTGATGGCAATCAGCCCCAGCATTTT	CASRQGSDGNQPQHF
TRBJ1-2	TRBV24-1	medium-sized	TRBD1	TGTGCCACCAGTGATTCACAGGGGTCACGTAACTATGGCTACACCTTC	CATSDSQGSRNYGYTF
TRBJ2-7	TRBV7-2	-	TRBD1	TGTGCCAGCAGCCCTAGGGACAGAGCCTACGAGCAGTACTTC	CASSPRDRAYEQYF
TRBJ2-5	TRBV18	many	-	TGTGCCAGCTCACCAGCTACCGGGGGCGAGGAGACCCAGTACTTC	CASSPATGGEETQYF
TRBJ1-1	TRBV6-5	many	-	TGTGCCAGCAGTGGACGGCTGAACACTGAAGCTTTCTTT	CASSGRLNTEAFF
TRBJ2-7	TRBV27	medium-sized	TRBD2	TGTGCCAGCATAAGGAAAGTACCTAGCGGGGGGGACTACGAGCAGTACTTC	CASIRKVPSGGDYEQYF
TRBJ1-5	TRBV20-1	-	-	TGCAGTGCAGACGACGGTGACAATCAGCCCCAGCATTTT	CSADDGDNQPQHF
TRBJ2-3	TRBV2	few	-	TGTGCCAGCTCACTGCTCCTCCGCACGGATACGCAGTATTTT	CASSLLLRTDTQYF
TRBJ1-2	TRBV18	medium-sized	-	TGTGCCAGCTCACAGGGACCAGGAGGCTACACCTTC	CASSQGPGGYTF
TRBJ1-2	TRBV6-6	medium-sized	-	TGTGCCAGCTCCTTCGGGGCGGGGGGCGAGATTGGCTACACCTTC	CASSFGAGGEIGYTF
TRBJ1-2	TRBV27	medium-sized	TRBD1	TGTGCCAGCAGTGCCCAGGGGGTAGGTGGCTACACCTTC	CASSAQGVGGYTF
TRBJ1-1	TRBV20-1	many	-	TGCAGTGCTAGAGGGGGGGGGAACACTGAAGCTTTCTTT	CSARGGGNTEAFF